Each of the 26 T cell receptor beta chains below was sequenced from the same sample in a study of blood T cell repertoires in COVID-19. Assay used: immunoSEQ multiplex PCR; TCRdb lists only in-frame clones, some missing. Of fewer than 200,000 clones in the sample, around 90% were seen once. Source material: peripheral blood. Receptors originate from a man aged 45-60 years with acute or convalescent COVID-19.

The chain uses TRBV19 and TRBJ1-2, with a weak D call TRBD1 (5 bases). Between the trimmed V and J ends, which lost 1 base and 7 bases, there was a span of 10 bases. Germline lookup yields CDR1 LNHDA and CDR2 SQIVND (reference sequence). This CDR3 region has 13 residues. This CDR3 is CASSIARDSGYTF. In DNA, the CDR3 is TGTGCCAGTAGTATAGCCAGGGATAGTGGCTACACCTTC.

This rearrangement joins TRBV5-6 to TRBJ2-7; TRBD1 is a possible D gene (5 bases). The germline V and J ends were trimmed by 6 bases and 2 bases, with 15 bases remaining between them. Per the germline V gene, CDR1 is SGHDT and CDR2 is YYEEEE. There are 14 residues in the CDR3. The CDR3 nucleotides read TGTGCCAGCACACAAAGGGGCCTCACCTACGAGCAGTACGTC. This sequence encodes CASTQRGLTYEQYV.

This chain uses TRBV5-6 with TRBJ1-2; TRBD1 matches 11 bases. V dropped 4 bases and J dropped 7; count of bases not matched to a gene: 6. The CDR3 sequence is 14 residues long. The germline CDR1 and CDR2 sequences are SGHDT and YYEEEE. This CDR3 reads CASSLRDRGFGYTF. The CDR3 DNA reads TGTGCCAGCAGCCTTAGGGACAGGGGGTTTGGCTACACCTTC. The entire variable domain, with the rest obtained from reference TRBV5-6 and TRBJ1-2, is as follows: DAGVTQSPTHLIKTRGQQVTLRCSPKSGHDTVSWYQQALGQGPQFIFQYYEEEERQRGNFPDRFSGHQFPNYSSELNVNALLLGDSALYLCASSLRDRGFGYTFGSGTRLTVV.

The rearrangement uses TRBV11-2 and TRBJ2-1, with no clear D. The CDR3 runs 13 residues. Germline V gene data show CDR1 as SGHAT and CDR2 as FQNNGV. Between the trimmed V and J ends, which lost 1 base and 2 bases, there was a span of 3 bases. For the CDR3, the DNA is TGTGCCAGCAGCTTAGGGCCCTACAATGAGCAGTTCTTC. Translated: CASSLGPYNEQFF.

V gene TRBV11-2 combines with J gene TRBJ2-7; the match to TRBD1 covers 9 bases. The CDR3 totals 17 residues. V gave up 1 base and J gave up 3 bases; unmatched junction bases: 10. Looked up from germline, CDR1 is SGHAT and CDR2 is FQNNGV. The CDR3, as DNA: TGTGCCAGCAGCTTAGGGGGGCGGACAGGGGTGCTCTACGAGCAGTACTTC. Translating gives CASSLGGRTGVLYEQYF. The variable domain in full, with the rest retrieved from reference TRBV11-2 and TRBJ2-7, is EAGVAQSPRYKIIEKRQSVAFWCNPISGHATLYWYQQILGQGPKLLIQFQNNGVVDDSQLPKDRFSAERLKGVDSTLKIQPAKLEDSAVYLCASSLGGRTGVLYEQYFGPGTRLTVT.

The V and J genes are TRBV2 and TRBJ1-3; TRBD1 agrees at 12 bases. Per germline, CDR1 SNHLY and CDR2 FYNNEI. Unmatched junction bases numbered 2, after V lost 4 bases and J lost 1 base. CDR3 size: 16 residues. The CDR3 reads CASSGGQGASGNTIYF. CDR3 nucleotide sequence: TGTGCCAGCAGTGGGGGACAGGGGGCTTCTGGAAACACCATATATTTT.

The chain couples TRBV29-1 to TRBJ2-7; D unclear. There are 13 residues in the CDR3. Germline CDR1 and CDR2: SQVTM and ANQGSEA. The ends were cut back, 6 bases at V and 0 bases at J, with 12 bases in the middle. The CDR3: CSVLQQSSYEQYF. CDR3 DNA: TGCAGCGTCCTACAGCAGTCCTCCTACGAGCAGTACTTC.

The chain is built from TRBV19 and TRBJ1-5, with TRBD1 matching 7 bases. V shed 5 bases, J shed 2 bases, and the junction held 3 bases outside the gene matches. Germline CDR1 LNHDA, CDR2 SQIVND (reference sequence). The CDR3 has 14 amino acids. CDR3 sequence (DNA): TGTGCCAGTAGTTTCAGGGGGGGCAATCAGCCCCAGCATTTT. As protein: CASSFRGGNQPQHF.

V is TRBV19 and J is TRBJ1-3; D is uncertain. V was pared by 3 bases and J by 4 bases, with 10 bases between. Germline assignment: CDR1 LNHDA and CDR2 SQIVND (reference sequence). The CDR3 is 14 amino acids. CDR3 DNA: TGTGCCAGTAGTATGCTCGGAGTCGGAAACACCATATATTTT. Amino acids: CASSMLGVGNTIYF.

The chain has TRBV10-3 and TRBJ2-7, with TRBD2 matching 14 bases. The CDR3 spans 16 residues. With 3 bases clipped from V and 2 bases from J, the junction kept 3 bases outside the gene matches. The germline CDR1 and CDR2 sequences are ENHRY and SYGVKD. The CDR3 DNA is TGTGCCATCAGTGAAGCGACTAGCGGGGGGGCCTACGAGCAGTACGTC. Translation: CAISEATSGGAYEQYV.

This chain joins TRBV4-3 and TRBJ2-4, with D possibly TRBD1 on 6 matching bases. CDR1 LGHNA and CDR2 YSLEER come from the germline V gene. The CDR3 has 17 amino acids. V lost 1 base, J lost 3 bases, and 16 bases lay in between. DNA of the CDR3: TGCGCCAGCAGCCAAGCATGGACAGAAAGTTACAAAAACATTCAGTACTTC. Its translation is CASSQAWTESYKNIQYF.

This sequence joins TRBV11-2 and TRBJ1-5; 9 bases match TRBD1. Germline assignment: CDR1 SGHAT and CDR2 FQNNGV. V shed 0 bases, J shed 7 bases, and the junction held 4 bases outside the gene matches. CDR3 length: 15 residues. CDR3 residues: CASSLDLTGGQPQHF. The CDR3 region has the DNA TGTGCCAGCAGCTTAGATCTGACAGGGGGACAGCCCCAGCATTTT.

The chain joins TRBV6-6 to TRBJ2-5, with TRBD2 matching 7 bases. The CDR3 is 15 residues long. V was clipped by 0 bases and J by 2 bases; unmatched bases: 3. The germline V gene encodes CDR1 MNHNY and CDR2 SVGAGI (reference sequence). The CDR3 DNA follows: TGTGCCAGCAGTTACTCTTGGGGGGGGCAAGAGACCCAGTACTTC. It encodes CASSYSWGGQETQYF.

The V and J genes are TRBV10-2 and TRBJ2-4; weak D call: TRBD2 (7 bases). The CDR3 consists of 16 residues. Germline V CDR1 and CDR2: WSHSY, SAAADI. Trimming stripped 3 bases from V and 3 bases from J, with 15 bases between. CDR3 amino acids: CASSEKGGLGKNIQYF. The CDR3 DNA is TGCGCCAGCAGTGAAAAGGGGGGGCTTGGCAAAAACATTCAGTACTTC.

CDR3 DNA: TGTGCCAGCAGCTTAGGGGGGCACACCGGGGAGCTGTTTTTT. Translation gives CASSLGGHTGELFF. This rearrangement joins TRBV7-9 to TRBJ2-2; D might be TRBD1 (6 bases). The ends were cut back, 1 base at V and 3 bases at J, with 6 bases in the middle. This CDR3 is 14 amino acids long. Germline lookup yields CDR1 SEHNR and CDR2 FQNEAQ (reference sequence).

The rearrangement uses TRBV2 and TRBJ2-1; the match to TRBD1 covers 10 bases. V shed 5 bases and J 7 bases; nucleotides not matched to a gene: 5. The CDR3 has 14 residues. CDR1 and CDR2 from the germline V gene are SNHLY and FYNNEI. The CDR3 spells CASSIDRGLNEQFF. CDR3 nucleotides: TGTGCCAGCAGTATAGACAGGGGGCTGAATGAGCAGTTCTTC.

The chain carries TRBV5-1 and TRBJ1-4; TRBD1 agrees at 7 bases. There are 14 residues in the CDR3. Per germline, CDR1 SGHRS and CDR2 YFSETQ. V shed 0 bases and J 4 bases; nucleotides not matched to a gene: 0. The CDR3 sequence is CASSLAGGNEKLFF. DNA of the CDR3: TGCGCCAGCAGCTTGGCAGGGGGTAATGAAAAACTGTTTTTT.

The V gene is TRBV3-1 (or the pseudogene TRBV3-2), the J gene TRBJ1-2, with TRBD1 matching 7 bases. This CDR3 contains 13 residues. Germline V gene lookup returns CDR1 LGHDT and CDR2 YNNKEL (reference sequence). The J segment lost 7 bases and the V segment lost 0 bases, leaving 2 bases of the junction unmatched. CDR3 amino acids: CASSQEHRGGYTF. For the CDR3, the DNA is TGTGCCAGCAGCCAAGAGCACAGGGGTGGCTACACCTTC.

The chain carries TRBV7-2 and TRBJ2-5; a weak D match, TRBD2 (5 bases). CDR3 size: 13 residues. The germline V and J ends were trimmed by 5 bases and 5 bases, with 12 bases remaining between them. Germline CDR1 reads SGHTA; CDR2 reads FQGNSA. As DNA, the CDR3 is TGTGCCAGCAGCCCCCCGACGGGGGAGACCCAGTACTTC. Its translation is CASSPPTGETQYF.

CDR3 coding DNA: TGCGCCAGCAGCCCCACGGAGGGCGGCTATGGCTACACCTTC. Translation: CASSPTEGGYGYTF. The genes are TRBV5-1 and TRBJ1-2, with D unresolved. Germline V gives CDR1 SGHRS, CDR2 YFSETQ. V was trimmed by 4 bases and J by 4 bases, leaving 14 bases between them. CDR3 length equals 14 residues.

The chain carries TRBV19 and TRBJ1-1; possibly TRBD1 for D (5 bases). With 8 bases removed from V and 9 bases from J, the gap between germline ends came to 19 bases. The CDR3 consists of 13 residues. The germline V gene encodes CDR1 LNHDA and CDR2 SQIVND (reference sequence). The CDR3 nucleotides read TGTGCCAGTTGCTCGCAGGGACTGTTAAAAGCTTTCTTT. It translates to CASCSQGLLKAFF. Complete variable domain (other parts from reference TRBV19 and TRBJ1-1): DGGITQSPKYLFRKEGQNVTLSCEQNLNHDAMYWYRQDPGQGLRLIYYSQIVNDFQKGDIAEGYSVSREKKESFPLTVTSAQKNPTAFYLCASCSQGLLKAFFGQGTRLTVV.

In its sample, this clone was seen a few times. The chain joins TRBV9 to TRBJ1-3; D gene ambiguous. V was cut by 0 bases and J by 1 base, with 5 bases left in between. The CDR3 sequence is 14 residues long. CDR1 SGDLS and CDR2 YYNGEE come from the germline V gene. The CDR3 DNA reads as TGTGCCAGCAGCGTAGGCAGGTCTGGAAACACCATATATTTT. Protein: CASSVGRSGNTIYF. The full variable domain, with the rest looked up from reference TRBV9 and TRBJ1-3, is DSGVTQTPKHLITATGQRVTLRCSPRSGDLSVYWYQQSLDQGLQFLIQYYNGEERAKGNILERFSAQQFPDLHSELNLSSLELGDSALYFCASSVGRSGNTIYFGEGSWLTVV.

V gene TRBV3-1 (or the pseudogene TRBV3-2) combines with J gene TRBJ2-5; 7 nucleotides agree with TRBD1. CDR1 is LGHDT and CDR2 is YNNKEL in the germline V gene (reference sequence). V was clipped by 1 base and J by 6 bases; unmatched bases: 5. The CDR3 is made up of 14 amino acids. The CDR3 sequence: CASSQAGTVKTQYF. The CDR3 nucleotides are TGTGCCAGCAGCCAAGCCGGGACAGTGAAGACCCAGTACTTC.

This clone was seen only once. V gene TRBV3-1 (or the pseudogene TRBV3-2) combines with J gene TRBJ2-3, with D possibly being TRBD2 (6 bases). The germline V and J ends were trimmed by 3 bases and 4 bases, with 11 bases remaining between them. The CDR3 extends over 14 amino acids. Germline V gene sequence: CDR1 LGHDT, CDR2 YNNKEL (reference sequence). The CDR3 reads CASSQSGLPDTQYF. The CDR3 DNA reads TGTGCCAGCAGCCAGAGCGGGTTGCCAGATACGCAGTATTTT.

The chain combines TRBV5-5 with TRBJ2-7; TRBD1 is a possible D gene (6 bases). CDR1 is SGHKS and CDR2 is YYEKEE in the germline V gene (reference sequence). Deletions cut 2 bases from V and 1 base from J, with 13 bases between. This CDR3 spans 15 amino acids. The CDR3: CASSFSSGASYEQYV. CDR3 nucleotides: TGTGCCAGCAGCTTCAGCTCAGGGGCGTCCTACGAGCAGTACGTC.

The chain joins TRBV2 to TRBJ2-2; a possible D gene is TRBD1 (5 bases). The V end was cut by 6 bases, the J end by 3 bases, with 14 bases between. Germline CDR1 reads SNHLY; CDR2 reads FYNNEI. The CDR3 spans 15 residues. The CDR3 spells CASRGSRADTGELFF. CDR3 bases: TGTGCCAGCAGGGGATCCAGGGCGGACACCGGGGAGCTGTTTTTT.